This T cell receptor (beta chain) was recorded in a study of T cell repertoires in cytomegalovirus infection. Study-wide background: CMV epitopes, recently identified HLA-C-restricted and well-studied HLA-B-restricted, were used. Both a matching HLA type and CMV infection were indicated by public TCR beta signatures.

The trim removed 1 base at V and 7 bases at J, leaving 8 bases unmatched. Germline loops: CDR1 SGHVS, CDR2 FQNEAQ. This CDR3 contains 16 residues. This clonotype was seen repeatedly, ten times or more. Antigen: not known. TCRdb reprocessed the reads with MiXCR, giving one entry per CDR3 protein. Among roughly 46,000 distinct CDR3 sequences, 15% to 25% were seen once, and the ten largest hold roughly 53%. Study results and limitations: Cumulative public TCR beta family frequency identified CMV carriers with the relevant HLA. Dominating the ex vivo response were HLA-C-restricted CMV-specific TCR beta clonotypes.

This chain joins TRBV7-8 and TRBJ2-2; 8 bases agree with TRBD1. The TCR sequence derives from a human donor in good health (CMV status not recorded). Some clones in this sample may be carry-over from other donors' samples. Material: CD8+ T cells from cultured PBMCs, obtained from culture after CMV antigen stimulation. CDR3 coding DNA: TGTGCCAGCAGCTTAGAAGGTTGGACAGGGAGCGGGGAGCTGTTTTTT. It specifies CASSLEGWTGSGELFF.